This TCR beta chain came from a study of CD8 T cells in Susac syndrome. Whole-study context: Of the sequenced Susac syndrome patients, five or six had active disease and eight were in remission.

The CDR3 is 12 amino acids. Trimming pared 5 bases from V and 4 bases from J, leaving 6 bases between. It was with random hexamers that 0.5 to 1 ug RNA was reverse transcribed. Each CDR3 protein is one row after TCRdb ran MiXCR on the immunoSEQ multiplex PCR reads. This sample carries around 200,000 distinct CDR3 sequences, roughly 94% of them seen once, and the ten largest clones take about 0.15%. The source material was CD8+ T cells from PBMCs. The chain recombines TRBV12-3 or TRBV12-4 with TRBJ2-1; weak D call: TRBD1 (5 bases). This clonotype was obtained from a human donor with Susac syndrome. The DNA for the CDR3 is TGTGCCAGCAGTGCAGGGTACAATGAGCAGTTCTTC. Amino acid sequence: CASSAGYNEQFF.